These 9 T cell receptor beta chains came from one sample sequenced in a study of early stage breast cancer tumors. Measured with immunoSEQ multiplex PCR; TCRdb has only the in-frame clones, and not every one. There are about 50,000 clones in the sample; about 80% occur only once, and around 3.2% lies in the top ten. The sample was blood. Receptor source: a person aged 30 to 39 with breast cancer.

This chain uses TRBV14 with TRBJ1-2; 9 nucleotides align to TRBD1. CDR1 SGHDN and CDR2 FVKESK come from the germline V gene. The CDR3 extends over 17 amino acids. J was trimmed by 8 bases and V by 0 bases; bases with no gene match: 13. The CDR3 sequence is CASSQDAQGALMGGYTF. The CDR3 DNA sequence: TGTGCCAGCAGCCAAGACGCACAGGGGGCTTTGATGGGGGGCTACACCTTC.

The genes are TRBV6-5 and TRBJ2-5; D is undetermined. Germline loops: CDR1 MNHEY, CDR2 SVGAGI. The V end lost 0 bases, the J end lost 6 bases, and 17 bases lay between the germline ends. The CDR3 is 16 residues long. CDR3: CASSYSSAQLWQTQYF. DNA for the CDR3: TGTGCCAGCAGTTACTCGAGCGCACAGTTGTGGCAGACCCAGTACTTC.

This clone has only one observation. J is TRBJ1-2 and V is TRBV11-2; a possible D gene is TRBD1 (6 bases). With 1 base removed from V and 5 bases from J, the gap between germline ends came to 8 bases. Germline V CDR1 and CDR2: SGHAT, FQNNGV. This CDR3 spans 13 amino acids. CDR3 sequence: CASSLGGAYGYTF. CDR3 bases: TGTGCCAGCAGCTTAGGGGGGGCGTATGGCTACACCTTC. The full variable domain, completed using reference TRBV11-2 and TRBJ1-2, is EAGVAQSPRYKIIEKRQSVAFWCNPISGHATLYWYQQILGQGPKLLIQFQNNGVVDDSQLPKDRFSAERLKGVDSTLKIQPAKLEDSAVYLCASSLGGAYGYTFGSGTRLTVV.

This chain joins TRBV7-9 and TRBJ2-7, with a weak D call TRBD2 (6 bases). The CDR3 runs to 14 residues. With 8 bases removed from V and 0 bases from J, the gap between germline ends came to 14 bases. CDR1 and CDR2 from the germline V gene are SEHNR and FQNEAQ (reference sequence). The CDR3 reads CASGKPGLSYEQYF. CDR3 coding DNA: TGTGCCAGCGGAAAGCCGGGACTCTCCTACGAGCAGTACTTC.

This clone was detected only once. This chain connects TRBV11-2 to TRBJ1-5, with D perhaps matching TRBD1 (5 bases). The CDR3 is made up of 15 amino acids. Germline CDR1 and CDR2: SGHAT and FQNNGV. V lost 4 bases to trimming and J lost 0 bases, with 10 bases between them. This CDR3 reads CASSWDGYSNQPQHF. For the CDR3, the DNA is TGTGCCAGCAGCTGGGACGGTTATAGCAATCAGCCCCAGCATTTT. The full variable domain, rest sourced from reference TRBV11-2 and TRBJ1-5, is EAGVAQSPRYKIIEKRQSVAFWCNPISGHATLYWYQQILGQGPKLLIQFQNNGVVDDSQLPKDRFSAERLKGVDSTLKIQPAKLEDSAVYLCASSWDGYSNQPQHFGDGTRLSIL.

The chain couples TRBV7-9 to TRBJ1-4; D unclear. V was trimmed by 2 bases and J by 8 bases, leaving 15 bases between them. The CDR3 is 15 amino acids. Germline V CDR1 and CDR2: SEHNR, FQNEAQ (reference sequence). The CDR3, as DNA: TGTGCCAGCAGCTTACCCTCGAACAGAAACGAAAAACTGTTTTTT. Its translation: CASSLPSNRNEKLFF.

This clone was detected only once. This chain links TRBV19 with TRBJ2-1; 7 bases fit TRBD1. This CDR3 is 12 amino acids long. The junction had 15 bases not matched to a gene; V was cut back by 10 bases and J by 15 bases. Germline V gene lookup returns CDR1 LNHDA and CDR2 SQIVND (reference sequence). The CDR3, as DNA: TGTGCCACTTCAACTGACAGGGTCCCCGGGTTCTTC. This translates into CATSTDRVPGFF.

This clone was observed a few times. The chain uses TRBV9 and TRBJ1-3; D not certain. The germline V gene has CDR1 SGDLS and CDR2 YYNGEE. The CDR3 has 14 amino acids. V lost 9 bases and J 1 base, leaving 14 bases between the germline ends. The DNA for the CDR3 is TGTGCCACCGGGTCCGGATCTTCTGGAAACACCATATATTTT. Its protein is CATGSGSSGNTIYF.

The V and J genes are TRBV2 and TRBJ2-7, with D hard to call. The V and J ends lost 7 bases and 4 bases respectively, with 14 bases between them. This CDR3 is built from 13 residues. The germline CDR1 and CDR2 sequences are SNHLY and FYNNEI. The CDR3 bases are TGTGCCAGCATCCCGGACGTACTATACGAGCAGTACTTC. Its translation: CASIPDVLYEQYF. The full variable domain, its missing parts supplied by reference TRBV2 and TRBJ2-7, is EPEVTQTPSHQVTQMGQEVILRCVPISNHLYFYWYRQILGQKVEFLVSFYNNEISEKSEIFDDQFSVERPDGSNFTLKIRSTKLEDSAMYFCASIPDVLYEQYFGPGTRLTVT.